These T cell receptor beta chains were read from a single sample in a study of cytomegalovirus exposure and HLA in healthy donors. Produced via immunoSEQ multiplex PCR; TCRdb's table is partial and in-frame only. The sample contains roughly 130,000 clones, about 80% of which appear only once. Input material: PBMCs. These receptors were obtained from a man aged 30 to 45 in good health and CMV-seronegative. Both conserved end residues are part of each CDR3. Each record gives: J gene, clone size, CDR3 length, V gene, D gene, CDR3 protein, CDR3 DNA. D genes are given only for firm matches. Where a row states a size, it is once, few, many or the class of an expanded clone; other rows omit it.

>TRBJ2-7|-|15|TRBV4-1|-
CASSQLGAGMGEQYF
TGCGCCAGCAGCCAACTGGGGGCGGGTATGGGGGAGCAGTACTTC
>TRBJ2-1|-|14|TRBV19|TRBD2
CASKGASGRNEQFF
TGTGCCAGTAAGGGGGCTAGCGGGAGAAATGAGCAGTTCTTC
>TRBJ1-2|-|12|TRBV28|-
CASSKTGYGYTF
TGTGCCAGCAGTAAAACAGGCTATGGCTACACCTTC
>TRBJ1-1|-|16|TRBV6-5|TRBD1
CASSYSRGQGFPEAFF
TGTGCCAGCAGTTACTCCCGCGGACAGGGGTTCCCTGAAGCTTTCTTT
>TRBJ1-1|-|11|TRBV6-1|-
CASSVYTEAFF
TGTGCCAGCAGTGTATACACTGAAGCTTTCTTT
>TRBJ2-2|-|13|TRBV14|-
CASSHSNTGELFF
TGTGCCAGCAGCCATAGTAACACCGGGGAGCTGTTTTTT
>TRBJ1-2|-|15|TRBV27|-
CASSLWGGANYGYPF
TGTGCCAGCAGTTTATGGGGGGGGGCTAACTATGGCTACCCCTTC
>TRBJ2-7|-|14|TRBV4-1|-
CASSPRQLLYEQYF
TGCGCCAGCAGCCCGCGACAGCTCCTTTACGAGCAGTACTTC
>TRBJ2-2|-|13|TRBV14|TRBD1
CASSQTGAGELFF
TGTGCCAGCAGCCAAACAGGGGCCGGGGAGCTGTTTTTT
>TRBJ2-1|-|17|TRBV7-2|TRBD2
CASSPGLAGGFLNEQFF
TGTGCCAGCAGTCCGGGACTAGCGGGAGGTTTTCTCAATGAGCAGTTCTTC
>TRBJ2-2|-|16|TRBV11-2|-
CASSSGRGGYTGELFF
TGTGCCAGCAGCTCCGGCAGGGGCGGATACACCGGGGAGCTGTTTTTT
>TRBJ1-1|-|15|TRBV10-2|-
CASSEFKDMNTEAFF
TGCGCCAGCAGTGAGTTTAAGGACATGAACACTGAAGCTTTCTTT
>TRBJ2-1|-|13|TRBV29-1|-
CSVGLPNDNEQFF
TGCAGCGTTGGCCTCCCTAACGACAATGAGCAGTTCTTC
>TRBJ1-1|-|15|TRBV28|-
CASSLFRRVNTEAFF
TGTGCCAGCAGTTTATTCCGCAGGGTGAACACTGAAGCTTTCTTT
>TRBJ1-5|-|20|TRBV27|-
CASSPSVPGQGIGGNQPQHF
TGTGCCAGCAGTCCCTCGGTCCCTGGGCAGGGAATAGGGGGCAATCAGCCCCAGCATTTT
>TRBJ2-7|-|14|TRBV28|TRBD1
CASSLGQGSGEQYF
TGTGCCAGCAGTTTGGGACAGGGAAGTGGCGAGCAGTACTTC
>TRBJ2-7|few|14|TRBV5-1|-
CASSSGTSPYEQYF
TGCGCCAGCAGCTCAGGGACATCTCCCTACGAGCAGTACTTC
>TRBJ1-5|-|15|TRBV7-2|-
CASSWQRYSNQPQHF
TGTGCCAGCAGCTGGCAGAGGTATAGCAATCAGCCCCAGCATTTT
>TRBJ2-5|-|18|TRBV28|TRBD2
CASSPYGTSGRMAETQYF
TGTGCCAGCAGTCCGTACGGGACTAGCGGGAGAATGGCGGAGACCCAGTACTTC
>TRBJ1-3|-|17|TRBV7-2|TRBD1
CASSSSPGQGAGNTIYF
TGTGCCAGCAGCAGTAGTCCGGGACAGGGGGCGGGAAACACCATATATTTT
>TRBJ1-3|-|14|TRBV6-5|-
CASRESLSGNTIYF
TGTGCCAGCAGGGAGTCTCTGAGTGGAAACACCATATATTTT
>TRBJ1-3|-|17|TRBV7-9|-
CASSLTQAAFSGNTIYF
TGTGCCAGCAGCTTAACCCAAGCGGCTTTCTCTGGAAACACCATATATTTT
>TRBJ2-7|-|13|TRBV5-6|-
CASSLWQGDEQYF
TGTGCCAGCAGCTTGTGGCAGGGTGACGAGCAGTACTTC
>TRBJ2-1|-|15|TRBV25-1|TRBD1
CASSAGQPFYNEQFF
TGTGCCAGCAGTGCGGGACAGCCGTTCTACAATGAGCAGTTCTTC
>TRBJ1-3|once|15|TRBV7-2|-
CASSLRGNSGNTIYF
TGTGCCAGCAGCTTAAGGGGGAACTCTGGAAACACCATATATTTT
>TRBJ2-3|-|16|TRBV7-8|TRBD2
CASSLIAGWGTDTQYF
TGTGCCAGCAGCTTAATAGCGGGATGGGGCACAGATACGCAGTATTTT
>TRBJ2-1|-|16|TRBV2|-
CASSEGRGGNYNEQFF
TGTGCCAGCAGTGAGGGACGAGGGGGAAATTACAATGAGCAGTTCTTC
>TRBJ1-5|-|17|TRBV19|TRBD1
CASSIGPGQAFNQPQHF
TGTGCCAGTAGTATAGGACCGGGACAGGCCTTCAATCAGCCCCAGCATTTT
>TRBJ2-7|-|14|TRBV15|TRBD2
CATSGGLAGVGQYF
TGTGCCACCAGCGGGGGACTAGCGGGAGTCGGGCAGTACTTC
>TRBJ2-7|few|14|TRBV6-6|TRBD1
CASSYGGQGYEQYF
TGTGCCAGCAGTTACGGGGGACAGGGCTACGAGCAGTACTTC
>TRBJ2-5|-|16|TRBV18|-
CASSPTGSIYLETQYF
TGTGCCAGCTCACCAACAGGGTCAATTTACCTTGAGACCCAGTACTTC
>TRBJ2-5|once|16|TRBV12-5|TRBD2
CASGSLAGGPSETQYF
TGTGCTAGTGGATCGCTAGCGGGAGGCCCTTCGGAGACCCAGTACTTC
>TRBJ2-7|-|17|TRBV7-9|-
CSSSSSLEGSVGYEQYF
TGTTCCAGCAGCTCATCCCTGGAGGGAAGCGTGGGCTACGAGCAGTACTTC
>TRBJ2-1|-|12|TRBV7-6|-
CASSRLSDEQFF
TGTGCCAGCAGCCGACTGTCTGATGAGCAGTTCTTC
>TRBJ2-5|-|13|TRBV10-3|-
CAIGSRVEETQYF
TGTGCCATCGGATCCCGGGTGGAGGAGACCCAGTACTTC
>TRBJ1-1|once|15|TRBV28|TRBD1
CASSLSAGGGTEAFF
TGTGCCAGCAGTTTATCTGCAGGGGGTGGAACTGAAGCTTTCTTT
>TRBJ2-1|-|15|TRBV9|-
CASSVGGYPINEQFF
TGTGCCAGCAGCGTGGGGGGATACCCAATCAATGAGCAGTTCTTC
>TRBJ2-3|-|16|TRBV5-1|-
CASSLGLTKTGDTQYF
TGCGCCAGCAGCTTGGGGCTCACCAAGACCGGGGATACGCAGTATTTT
>TRBJ2-2|few|13|TRBV6-5|TRBD2
CASRTSVSGELFF
TGTGCCAGCAGGACTAGCGTGAGCGGGGAGCTGTTTTTT
>TRBJ2-4|-|17|TRBV5-1|TRBD2
CASSLGASGPGGNIQYF
TGCGCCAGCAGCTTGGGGGCTAGCGGGCCCGGTGGGAACATTCAGTACTTC
>TRBJ2-4|-|14|TRBV18|-
CASSPQAELNIQYF
TGTGCCAGCTCACCACAGGCGGAATTGAACATTCAGTACTTC
>TRBJ1-1|-|16|TRBV7-8|-
CASSLARETANTEAFF
TGTGCCAGCAGCTTAGCCCGGGAGACAGCGAACACTGAAGCTTTCTTT
>TRBJ1-3|-|19|TRBV10-3|TRBD1
CAISPQPGQGAFDGNTIYF
TGTGCCATCAGTCCACAGCCGGGACAGGGGGCTTTCGACGGAAACACCATATATTTT
>TRBJ1-2|-|13|TRBV19|TRBD1
CASRQTGNYGYTF
TGTGCCAGTAGACAGACAGGGAACTATGGCTACACCTTC
>TRBJ1-5|-|15|TRBV27|-
CASKAGRQEGQPQNF
TGTGCCAGCAAAGCGGGGCGACAGGAGGGCCAGCCCCAGAATTTT
>TRBJ2-1|-|15|TRBV27|TRBD1
CASSQDRGTYNEQFF
TGTGCCAGCAGCCAGGACAGGGGAACCTACAATGAGCAGTTCTTC
>TRBJ2-1|few|15|TRBV7-9|TRBD2
CASSLLLASGNEQFF
TGTGCCAGCAGCTTATTGTTGGCTAGCGGCAATGAGCAGTTCTTC
>TRBJ1-1|-|13|TRBV19|-
CASSISGNTEAFF
TGTGCCAGTAGTATTTCGGGGAACACTGAAGCTTTCTTT
>TRBJ2-2|-|15|TRBV18|TRBD2
CASSPLAGVPGELFF
TGTGCCAGCTCACCCTTAGCGGGAGTGCCCGGGGAGCTGTTTTTT